This TCR beta chain is from a study of cytomegalovirus exposure and HLA in healthy donors. Study results and limitations: Follow-up analysis later connected one missense variant in DCLRE1C with trimming of TCR beta V- and J-genes. Analysis performed later showed TCR beta chains linked to HLA being more clonally expanded than equally common others.

In the case of this clone: No antigen is known for it.

The CDR3 is 11 amino acids. The V end was cut by 6 bases, the J end by 7 bases, with 9 bases between. Germline CDR1 is MNHNS and CDR2 is SASEGT. The PCR was carried out with 60 Vbeta primers and 13 Jbeta primers. Profiling relied on immunoSEQ multiplex PCR, and the TCRdb table lists in-frame clones only, not all of them. The table has approximately 99,000 clones, over 75% seen once; the top ten hold more than 4.5%. Input material: PBMCs. This sequence joins TRBV6-1 and TRBJ1-2; a weak D match, TRBD1 (6 bases). The receptor's source is a man aged 40-49 years in good health and CMV-seropositive. The CDR3 DNA sequence: TGTGCCAGCAGCATAGGGGGTGGCTACACCTTC. The encoded protein is CASSIGGGYTF.